The 12 T cell receptor beta chains below come from one sample, sequenced in a study of blood T cell repertoires in COVID-19. The assay was immunoSEQ multiplex PCR, and TCRdb's table has in-frame clones only and misses some. The table lists 260,000 or so clones, 83% of them singletons. The specimen was peripheral blood. The receptors come from an older man with acute or convalescent COVID-19.

This sequence joins TRBV5-1 and TRBJ2-5, with TRBD1 identical over 9 bases. Germline-derived CDR1 and CDR2 are SGHRS and YFSETQ. Trimming took 0 bases from V and 1 from J; bases not matched to a gene: 4. This CDR3 is built from 16 residues. CDR3 nucleotide sequence: TGCGCCAGCAGCTTGGCCCCGGGACAGGGCCAAGAGACCCAGTACTTC. Amino acids: CASSLAPGQGQETQYF.

This chain joins TRBV5-1 and TRBJ1-1; possible D gene TRBD1, 5 bases. Deletions cut 6 bases from V and 0 bases from J, with 12 bases between. The CDR3 totals 14 residues. CDR1 is SGHRS and CDR2 is YFSETQ in the germline V gene. The CDR3 nucleotides are TGCGCCAGCAATCGGGGGGGATTGAACACTGAAGCTTTCTTT. Amino acids: CASNRGGLNTEAFF.

The chain couples TRBV30 to TRBJ2-5, with D tentatively TRBD1 (5 bases). V was pared by 4 bases and J by 1 base, with 7 bases between. Germline V CDR1 and CDR2: GTSNPN, SVGIG (reference sequence). There are 12 residues in the CDR3. CDR3 sequence: CAWTGSQETQYF. The CDR3 DNA follows: TGTGCCTGGACAGGGTCCCAAGAGACCCAGTACTTC.

This clone has just one count. The J gene is TRBJ1-6, the V gene TRBV4-2; a weak D match, TRBD1 (5 bases). V lost 0 bases and J lost 14, with 17 bases in between. CDR3 length: 15 residues. The V gene's germline CDR1 is LGHNA and CDR2 YNFKEQ. CDR3 nucleotide sequence: TGTGCCAGCAGCCAAGATCACAGCGGGGGTTCGGCCCTCCACTTT. This gives the protein CASSQDHSGGSALHF.

This rearrangement joins TRBV5-1 to TRBJ2-1, with D uncertain. V lost 0 bases, J lost 2 bases, and 6 bases lay in between. This CDR3 region has 14 residues. Germline V CDR1 and CDR2: SGHRS, YFSETQ. The CDR3 spells CASSLAVAYNEQFF. The CDR3 DNA sequence: TGCGCCAGCAGCTTGGCGGTAGCCTACAATGAGCAGTTCTTC.

The chain carries TRBV7-9 and TRBJ2-7, with D tentatively TRBD1 (5 bases). The CDR3 sequence is 12 residues long. CDR1 is SEHNR and CDR2 is FQNEAQ in the germline V gene (reference sequence). Deletions cut 3 bases from V and 8 bases from J, with 11 bases between. CDR3 bases: TGTGCCAGCAGCTTGGACACCATCCAGCAGTACTTC. This gives the protein CASSLDTIQQYF. The full variable domain, rest sourced from reference TRBV7-9 and TRBJ2-7, is DTGVSQNPRHKITKRGQNVTFRCDPISEHNRLYWYRQTLGQGPEFLTYFQNEAQLEKSRLLSDRFSAERPKGSFSTLEIQRTEQGDSAMYLCASSLDTIQQYFGPGTRLTVT.

V and J are TRBV7-7 and TRBJ2-5; D uncertain. V was cut by 5 bases and J by 4 bases, with 17 bases left in between. Germline V gene lookup returns CDR1 SSHAT and CDR2 FNYEAQ (reference sequence). The CDR3 covers 15 residues. Here the CDR3 DNA reads TGTGCCAGCAGCCTAAGCACAGTGGGTAGAGAGACCCAGTACTTC. Protein sequence: CASSLSTVGRETQYF. Based on the CDR3 plus reference TRBV7-7 and TRBJ2-5, the full variable domain is GAGVSQSPRYKVTKRGQDVTLRCDPISSHATLYWYQQALGQGPEFLTYFNYEAQPDKSGLPSDRFSAERPEGSISTLTIQRTEQRDSAMYRCASSLSTVGRETQYFGPGTRLLVL.

This chain joins TRBV7-2 and TRBJ2-7; 7 bases are shared with TRBD2. The length of the CDR3 is 14 residues. In germline, CDR1 is SGHTA, CDR2 FQGNSA. The V and J ends lost 5 bases and 3 bases, in that order; junction bases with no gene match: 7. CDR3 sequence (DNA): TGTGCCAGCAGCACCTTCGGACTAGACTACGAGCAGTACTTC. This encodes CASSTFGLDYEQYF.

The V gene is TRBV6-5, the J gene TRBJ2-1; TRBD1 might be the D (6 bases). Per germline, CDR1 MNHEY and CDR2 SVGAGI. The V end lost 6 bases, the J end lost 4 bases, and 10 bases lay between the germline ends. This CDR3 is built from 13 residues. CDR3 in DNA: TGTGCCAGCAGCACTCAGGGGTACAATGAGCAGTTCTTC. The encoded protein is CASSTQGYNEQFF.

J is TRBJ1-6 and V is TRBV7-8, with a possible D match to TRBD1 (6 bases). Germline loops: CDR1 SGHVS, CDR2 FQNEAQ. The V end lost 0 bases, the J end lost 6 bases, and 6 bases lay between the germline ends. The CDR3 covers 14 residues. CDR3 in DNA: TGTGCCAGCAGCTTAGCACAGGGTAATTCACCCCTCCACTTT. Its protein product is CASSLAQGNSPLHF.

The rearrangement links TRBV19 to TRBJ2-7, with 7 positions matching TRBD1. Per the germline V gene, CDR1 is LNHDA and CDR2 is SQIVND (reference sequence). With V trimmed by 7 bases and J by 1 base, 4 bases remained unmatched. This CDR3 contains 13 residues. The CDR3 region is CASKGTDSYEQYF. CDR3 nucleotides: TGTGCCAGTAAAGGGACAGATTCCTACGAGCAGTACTTC.

The chain couples TRBV3-1 (or the pseudogene TRBV3-2) to TRBJ1-6, with a weak D call TRBD1 (5 bases). Trimming pared 6 bases from V and 2 bases from J, leaving 11 bases between. The CDR3 covers 15 residues. CDR1 and CDR2 (germline): LGHDT, YNNKEL (reference sequence). CDR3 residues: CASRPTGTYNSPLHF. DNA of the CDR3: TGTGCCAGCAGACCAACAGGAACCTATAATTCACCCCTCCACTTT.